The sequence of this T cell receptor beta chain was determined in a study of PD-1 blockade in classical Hodgkin lymphoma. The study's findings and limits: Reports described newly diagnosed patients as having lower baseline TCR diversity than healthy donors.

Clones were sequenced by immunoSEQ multiplex PCR, and TCRdb holds only the in-frame ones, with some missing. Among around 50,000 clones listed, roughly 90% were seen once. CDR3 length: 16 residues. The germline V gene encodes CDR1 SGHRS and CDR2 YFSETQ. J gave up 5 bases and V 0 bases, and 5 bases lay outside the gene matches. The time point: cycle 4 day 1 (C4D1), after less than 7 weeks of nivolumab. Autologous stem cell transplantation was followed by relapse in every patient, and brentuximab vedotin exposure varied. Under best response, outcomes were complete response, partial response or progressive disease. As for this clone: Antigen specificity is unknown.

This sample comprised peripheral blood mononuclear cells (PBMCs), obtained before the fourth cycle of nivolumab. This chain connects TRBV5-1 to TRBJ2-7; 13 bases align to TRBD2. This sequence was found in a human donor with classical Hodgkin lymphoma. CDR3 in amino acids: CASSLATSGRGNEQYF. The CDR3 nucleotides are TGCGCCAGCAGCTTGGCCACTAGCGGGAGGGGAAACGAGCAGTACTTC.